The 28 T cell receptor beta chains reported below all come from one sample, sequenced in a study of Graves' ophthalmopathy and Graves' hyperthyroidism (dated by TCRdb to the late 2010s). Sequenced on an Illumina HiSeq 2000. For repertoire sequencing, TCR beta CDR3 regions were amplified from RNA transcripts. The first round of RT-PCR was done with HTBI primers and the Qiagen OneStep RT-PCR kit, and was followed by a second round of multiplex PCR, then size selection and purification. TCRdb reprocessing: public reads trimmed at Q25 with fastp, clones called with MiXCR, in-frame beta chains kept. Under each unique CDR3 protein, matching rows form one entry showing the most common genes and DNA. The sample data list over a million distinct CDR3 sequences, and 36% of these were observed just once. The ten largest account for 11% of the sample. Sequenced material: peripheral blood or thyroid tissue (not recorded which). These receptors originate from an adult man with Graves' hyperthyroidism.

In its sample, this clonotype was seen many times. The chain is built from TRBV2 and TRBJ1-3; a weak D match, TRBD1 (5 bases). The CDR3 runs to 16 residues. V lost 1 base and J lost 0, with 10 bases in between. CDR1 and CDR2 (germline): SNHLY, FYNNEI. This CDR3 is CASSEEGVYSGNTIYF. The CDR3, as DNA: TGTGCCAGCAGTGAAGAAGGGGTATACTCTGGAAACACCATATATTTT.

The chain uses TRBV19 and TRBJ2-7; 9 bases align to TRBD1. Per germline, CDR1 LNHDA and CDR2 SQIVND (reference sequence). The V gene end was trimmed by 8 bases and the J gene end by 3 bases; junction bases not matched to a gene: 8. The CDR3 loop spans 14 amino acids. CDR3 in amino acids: CASAYRDRVYEQYF. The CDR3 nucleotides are TGTGCCAGTGCCTACCGGGACAGGGTCTACGAGCAGTACTTC.

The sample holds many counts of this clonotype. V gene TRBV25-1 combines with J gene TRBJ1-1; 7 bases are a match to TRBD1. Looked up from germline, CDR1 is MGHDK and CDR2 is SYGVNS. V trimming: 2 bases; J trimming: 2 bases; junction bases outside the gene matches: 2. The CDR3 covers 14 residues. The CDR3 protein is CASSERTGNTEAFF. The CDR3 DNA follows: TGTGCCAGCAGTGAAAGGACAGGAAACACTGAAGCTTTCTTT.

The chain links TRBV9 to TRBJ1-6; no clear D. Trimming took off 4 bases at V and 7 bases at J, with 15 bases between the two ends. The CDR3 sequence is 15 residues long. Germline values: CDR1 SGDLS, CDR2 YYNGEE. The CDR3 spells CASSPRPAPNSPLHF. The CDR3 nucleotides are TGTGCCAGCAGCCCACGACCGGCACCCAATTCACCCCTCCACTTT.

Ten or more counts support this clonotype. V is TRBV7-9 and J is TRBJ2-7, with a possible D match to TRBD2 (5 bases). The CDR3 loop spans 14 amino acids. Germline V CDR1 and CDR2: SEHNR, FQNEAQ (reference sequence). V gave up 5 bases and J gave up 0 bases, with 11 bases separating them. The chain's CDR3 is CASSPRAISYEQYF. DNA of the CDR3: TGTGCCAGCAGCCCGAGGGCAATCTCCTACGAGCAGTACTTC. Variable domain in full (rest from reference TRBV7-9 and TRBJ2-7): DTGVSQNPRHKITKRGQNVTFRCDPISEHNRLYWYRQTLGQGPEFLTYFQNEAQLEKSRLLSDRFSAERPKGSFSTLEIQRTEQGDSAMYLCASSPRAISYEQYFGPGTRLTVT.

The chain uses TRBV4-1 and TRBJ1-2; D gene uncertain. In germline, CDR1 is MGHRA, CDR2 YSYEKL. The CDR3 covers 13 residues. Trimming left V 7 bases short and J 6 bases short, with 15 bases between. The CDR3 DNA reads TGCGCCAGCAACCGAGCGGGGAGCGATGGCTACACCTTC. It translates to CASNRAGSDGYTF.

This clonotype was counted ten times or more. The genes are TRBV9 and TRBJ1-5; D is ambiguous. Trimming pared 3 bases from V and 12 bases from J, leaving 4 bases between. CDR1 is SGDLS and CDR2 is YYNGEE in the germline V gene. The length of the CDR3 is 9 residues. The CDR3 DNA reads TGTGCCAGCAGCGGTATCCAGCATTTT. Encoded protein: CASSGIQHF. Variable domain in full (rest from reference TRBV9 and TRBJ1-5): DSGVTQTPKHLITATGQRVTLRCSPRSGDLSVYWYQQSLDQGLQFLIQYYNGEERAKGNILERFSAQQFPDLHSELNLSSLELGDSALYFCASSGIQHFGDGTRLSIL.

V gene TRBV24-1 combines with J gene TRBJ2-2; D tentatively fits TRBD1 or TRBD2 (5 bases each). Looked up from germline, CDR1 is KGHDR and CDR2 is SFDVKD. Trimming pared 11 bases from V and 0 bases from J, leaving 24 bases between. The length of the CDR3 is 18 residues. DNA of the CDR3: TGTGCCAGCAGCCAAACGAGGGGTGGGGGAGCGAACACCGGGGAGCTGTTTTTT. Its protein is CASSQTRGGGANTGELFF.

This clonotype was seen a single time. The CDR3 DNA reads TGTGCCAGCAGCTCACAGGGTAGTATGGGTGGCTACACCTTC. Amino acids: CASSSQGSMGGYTF. The chain employs TRBV7-9 and TRBJ1-2, with a weak D call TRBD1 (6 bases). The CDR3 is 14 residues long. In germline, CDR1 is SEHNR, CDR2 FQNEAQ (reference sequence). V was pared by 4 bases and J by 7 bases, with 16 bases between.

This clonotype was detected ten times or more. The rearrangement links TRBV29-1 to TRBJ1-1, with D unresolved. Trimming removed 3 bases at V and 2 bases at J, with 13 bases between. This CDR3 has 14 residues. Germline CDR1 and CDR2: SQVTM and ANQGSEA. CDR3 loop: CSVDGQALNTEAFF. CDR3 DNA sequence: TGCAGCGTTGATGGGCAGGCGCTCAACACTGAAGCTTTCTTT.

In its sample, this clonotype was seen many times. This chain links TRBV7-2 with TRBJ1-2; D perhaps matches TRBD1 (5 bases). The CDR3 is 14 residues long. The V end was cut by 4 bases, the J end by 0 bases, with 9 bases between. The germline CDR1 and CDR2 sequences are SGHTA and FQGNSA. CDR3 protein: CASSSGLPNYGYTF. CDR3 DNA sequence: TGTGCCAGCAGCTCGGGACTCCCTAACTATGGCTACACCTTC.

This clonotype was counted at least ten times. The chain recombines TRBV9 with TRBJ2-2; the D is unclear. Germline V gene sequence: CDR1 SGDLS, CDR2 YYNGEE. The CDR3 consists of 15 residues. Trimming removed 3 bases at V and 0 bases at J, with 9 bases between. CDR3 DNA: TGTGCCAGCAGCGAGCGCTTCGCGAACACCGGGGAGCTGTTTTTT. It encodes CASSERFANTGELFF.

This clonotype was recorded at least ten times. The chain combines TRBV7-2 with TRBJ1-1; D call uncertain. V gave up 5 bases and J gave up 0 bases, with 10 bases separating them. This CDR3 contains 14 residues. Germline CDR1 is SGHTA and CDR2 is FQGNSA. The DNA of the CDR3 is TGTGCCAGCAGCCGTGGGAACTTGAACACTGAAGCTTTCTTT. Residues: CASSRGNLNTEAFF.

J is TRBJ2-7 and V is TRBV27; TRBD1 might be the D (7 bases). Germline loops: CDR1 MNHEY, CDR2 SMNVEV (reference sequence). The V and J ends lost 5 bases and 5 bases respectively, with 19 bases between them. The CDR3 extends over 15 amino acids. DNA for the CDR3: TGTGCCAGCAGTCTTTCTGGAGGGGGCTTTAACGAGCAGTACTTC. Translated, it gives CASSLSGGGFNEQYF.

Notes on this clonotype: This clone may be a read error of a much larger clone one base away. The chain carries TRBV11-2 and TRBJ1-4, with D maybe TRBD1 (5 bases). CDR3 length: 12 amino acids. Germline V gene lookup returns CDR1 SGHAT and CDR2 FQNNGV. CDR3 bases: TGTGCCAGCAGCCCGGACGGGGGAAAACTGCTTTTT. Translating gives CASSPDGGKLLF. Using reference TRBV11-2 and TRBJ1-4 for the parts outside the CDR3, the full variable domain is EAGVAQSPRYKIIEKRQSVAFWCNPISGHATLYWYQQILGQGPKLLIQFQNNGVVDDSQLPKDRFSAERLKGVDSTLKIQPAKLEDSAVYLCASSPDGGKLLFGSGTQLSVL.

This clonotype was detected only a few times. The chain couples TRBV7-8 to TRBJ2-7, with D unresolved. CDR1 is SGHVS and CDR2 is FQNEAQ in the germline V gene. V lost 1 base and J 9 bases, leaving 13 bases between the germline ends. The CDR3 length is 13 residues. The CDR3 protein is CASSLGPPALQYF. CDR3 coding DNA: TGTGCCAGCAGCTTAGGTCCCCCCGCCTTGCAGTACTTC.

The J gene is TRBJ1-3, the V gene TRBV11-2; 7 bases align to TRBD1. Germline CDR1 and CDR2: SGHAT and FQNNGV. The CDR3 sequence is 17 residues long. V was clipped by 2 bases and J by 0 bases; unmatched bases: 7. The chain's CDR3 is CASSLIADRSSGNTIYF. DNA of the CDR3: TGTGCCAGCAGCTTAATCGCGGACAGGAGCTCTGGAAACACCATATATTTT.

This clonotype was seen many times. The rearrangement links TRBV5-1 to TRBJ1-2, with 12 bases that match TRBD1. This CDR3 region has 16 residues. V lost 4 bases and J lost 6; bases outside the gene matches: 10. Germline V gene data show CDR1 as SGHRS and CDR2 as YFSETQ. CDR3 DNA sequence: TGCGCCAGCAGCCTATCCGGGACAGGGGGCCGGGATGGCTACACCTTC. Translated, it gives CASSLSGTGGRDGYTF.

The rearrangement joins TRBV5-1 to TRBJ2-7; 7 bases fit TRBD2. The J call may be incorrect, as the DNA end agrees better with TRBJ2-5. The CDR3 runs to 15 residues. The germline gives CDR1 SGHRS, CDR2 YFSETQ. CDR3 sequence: CASSLAGTTKETQYF. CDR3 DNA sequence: TGCGCCAGCAGCTTGGCAGGGACTACGAAAGAGACCCAGTACTTC.

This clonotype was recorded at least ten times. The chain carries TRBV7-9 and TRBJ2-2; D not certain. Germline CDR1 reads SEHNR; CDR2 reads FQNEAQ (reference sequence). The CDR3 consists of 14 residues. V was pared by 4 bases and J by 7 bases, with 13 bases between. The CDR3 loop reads CASSSDNEHGELFF. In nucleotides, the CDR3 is TGTGCCAGCAGCTCTGACAACGAACACGGGGAGCTGTTTTTT.

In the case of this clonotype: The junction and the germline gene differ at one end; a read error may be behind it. The CDR3 region has the DNA TGTGCCAGCAGTAACTTCGGACTAGCGGGAAGTGAGCAGTACTTC. It encodes CASSNFGLAGSEQYF. The V gene is TRBV10-2, the J gene TRBJ2-7; 12 nucleotides match TRBD2. This CDR3 has 15 amino acids. Germline CDR1 and CDR2: WSHSY and SAAADI.

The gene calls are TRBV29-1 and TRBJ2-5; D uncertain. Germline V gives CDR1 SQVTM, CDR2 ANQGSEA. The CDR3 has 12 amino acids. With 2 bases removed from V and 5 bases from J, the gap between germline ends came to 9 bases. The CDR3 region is CSVELGMETQYF. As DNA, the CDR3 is TGCAGCGTTGAATTGGGGATGGAGACCCAGTACTTC.

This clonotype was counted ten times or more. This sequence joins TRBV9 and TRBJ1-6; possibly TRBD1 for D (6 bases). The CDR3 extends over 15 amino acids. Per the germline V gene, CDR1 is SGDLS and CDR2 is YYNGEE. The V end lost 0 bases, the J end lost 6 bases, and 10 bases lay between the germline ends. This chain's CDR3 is CASSVDHRVNSPLHF. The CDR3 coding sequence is TGTGCCAGCAGCGTAGATCACAGGGTTAATTCACCCCTCCACTTT.

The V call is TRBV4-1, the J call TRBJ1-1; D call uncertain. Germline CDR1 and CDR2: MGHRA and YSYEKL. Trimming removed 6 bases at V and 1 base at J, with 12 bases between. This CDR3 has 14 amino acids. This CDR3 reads CASRRTGENTEAFF. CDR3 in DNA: TGCGCCAGCAGGCGGACCGGGGAGAACACTGAAGCTTTCTTT.

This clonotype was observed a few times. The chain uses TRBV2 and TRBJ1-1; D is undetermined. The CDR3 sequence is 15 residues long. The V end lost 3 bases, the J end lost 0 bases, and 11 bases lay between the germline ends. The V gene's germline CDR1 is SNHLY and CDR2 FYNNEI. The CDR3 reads CASSDRGRLNTEAFF. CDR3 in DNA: TGTGCCAGCAGTGACCGAGGACGGTTGAACACTGAAGCTTTCTTT.

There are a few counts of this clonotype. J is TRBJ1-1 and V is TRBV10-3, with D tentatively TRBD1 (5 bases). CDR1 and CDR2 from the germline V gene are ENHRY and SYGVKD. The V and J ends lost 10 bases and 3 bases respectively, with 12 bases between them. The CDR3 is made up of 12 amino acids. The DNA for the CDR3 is TGTGCCACCAGCTCCAGGGACACTGAAGCTTTCTTT. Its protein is CATSSRDTEAFF.

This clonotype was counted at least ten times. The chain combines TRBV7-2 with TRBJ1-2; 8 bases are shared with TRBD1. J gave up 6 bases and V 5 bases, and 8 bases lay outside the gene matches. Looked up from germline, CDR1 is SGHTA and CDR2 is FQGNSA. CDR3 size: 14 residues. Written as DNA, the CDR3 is TGTGCCAGCAGCCTCCCGCGACAGGGGAATGGCTACACCTTC. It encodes CASSLPRQGNGYTF.

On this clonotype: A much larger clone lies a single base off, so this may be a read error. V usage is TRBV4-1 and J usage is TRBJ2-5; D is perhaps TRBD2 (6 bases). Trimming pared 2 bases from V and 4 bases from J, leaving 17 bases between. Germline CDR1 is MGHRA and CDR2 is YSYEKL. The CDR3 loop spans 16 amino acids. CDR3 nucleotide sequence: TGCGCCAGCAGCCAATGGGGACTCGGGGTAGGAGAGACCCAGTACTTC. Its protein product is CASSQWGLGVGETQYF.